Below, 10 T cell receptor beta chains from the same sample are listed, as sequenced in a study of sequential checkpoint blockade in melanoma. The protocol was immunoSEQ multiplex PCR, while the TCRdb copy is restricted to in-frame clones and leaves out a portion. The sample lists more than 15,000 clones, more than 60% seen once, with about 38% in the top ten. The treatment here: randomized to nivolumab then ipilimumab (arm A) or the reverse (arm B). The sequences come from CD8+ T cells sorted from blood (inferred from file names), collected from a patient given nivolumab and ipilimumab in sequence. The receptors were sampled from a human donor with melanoma.

The chain employs TRBV2 and TRBJ1-1; TRBD1 might be the D (6 bases). This CDR3 contains 12 residues. Trimming cost V 10 bases and J 9 bases, with 18 bases left between them. Germline-derived CDR1 and CDR2 are SNHLY and FYNNEI. The CDR3 here is CATPGGARQAFF. The CDR3 DNA reads as TGTGCCACCCCCGGGGGGGCAAGGCAAGCTTTCTTT.

This clone was picked up a small number of times. The V gene is TRBV15, the J gene TRBJ1-1, with a weak D call TRBD1 (6 bases). Trimming left V 4 bases short and J 3 bases short, with 9 bases between. CDR3 size: 13 residues. The V gene's germline CDR1 is LNHNV and CDR2 YYDKDF (reference sequence). The CDR3 sequence is CATSNRVDTEAFF. The CDR3 nucleotides are TGTGCCACCAGCAACAGGGTGGACACTGAAGCTTTCTTT.

Notes on this clone: Relative to the germline gene, one junction end is altered; a read error may explain this. Other DNA sequences in this specimen translate into the identical CDR3. CDR3 region: CASSSPGQLHGGEQYF. In DNA form, the CDR3 reads TGTGCCAGCAGTTCTCCGGGACAGCTCCATGGAGGCGAGCAGTACTTT. This chain links TRBV27 with TRBJ2-7, with 7 bases identical to TRBD1. Germline CDR1 is MNHEY and CDR2 is SMNVEV (reference sequence). CDR3 size: 16 residues.

This chain uses TRBV28 with TRBJ1-5, with D maybe TRBD1 (6 bases). The V gene's germline CDR1 is MDHEN and CDR2 SYDVKM. The V and J ends lost 3 bases and 14 bases respectively, with 14 bases between them. The CDR3 runs 12 residues. The CDR3 loop reads CASSLRGQFKHF. The CDR3 nucleotides are TGTGCCAGCAGTTTGAGAGGACAGTTTAAGCATTTT.

The chain combines TRBV9 with TRBJ2-7; TRBD1 aligns across 11 bases. CDR3 length equals 15 residues. V trimming: 4 bases; J trimming: 2 bases; junction bases outside the gene matches: 5. Germline V lookup: CDR1 SGDLS, CDR2 YYNGEE. CDR3 amino acids: CASSPQGQGAYEQYF. CDR3 DNA: TGTGCCAGCAGCCCCCAGGGACAGGGGGCCTACGAGCAGTACTTC.

This clone was counted once. This sequence joins TRBV19 and TRBJ2-7, with 8 bases aligning to TRBD1. Germline loops: CDR1 LNHDA, CDR2 SQIVND (reference sequence). The CDR3 has 14 amino acids. The V segment lost 4 bases and the J segment 0 bases; nucleotides outside the gene matches: 2. DNA for the CDR3: TGTGCCAGTAGTAGCGGGACAGGCTCCTACGAGCAGTACTTC. Protein product: CASSSGTGSYEQYF.

The chain is built from TRBV6-5 and TRBJ2-1; D is uncertain. There are 15 residues in the CDR3. Trimming took off 5 bases at V and 5 bases at J, with 16 bases between the two ends. Germline V gene data show CDR1 as MNHEY and CDR2 as SVGAGI. CDR3 bases: TGTGCCAGCAGTACCCGACCCTATACTAACAATGAGCAGTTCTTC. This gives the protein CASSTRPYTNNEQFF.

The J gene is TRBJ1-5, the V gene TRBV28, with 8 bases aligning to TRBD1. Trimming removed 2 bases from V and 9 bases from J; junction bases left unmatched: 12. The CDR3 runs to 16 residues. Germline-derived CDR1 and CDR2 are MDHEN and SYDVKM. Here the CDR3 DNA reads TGTGCCAGCAGTTTAGAGGACAGGGTATCGGGAGGGCCCCAGCATTTT. Its protein is CASSLEDRVSGGPQHF.

The rearrangement uses TRBV6-5 and TRBJ2-7; TRBD1 matches 8 bases. Germline loops: CDR1 MNHEY, CDR2 SVGAGI. The ends lost 0 bases at V and 7 bases at J; junction bases unmatched: 8. The CDR3 is 15 residues long. The CDR3 is CASSYSDRANGEQYF. CDR3 sequence (DNA): TGTGCCAGCAGTTACTCGGACAGGGCAAATGGGGAGCAGTACTTC.

The J gene is TRBJ1-1, the V gene TRBV19; a possible D gene is TRBD1 (5 bases). CDR1 is LNHDA, CDR2 SQIVND, per germline (reference sequence). CDR3 length: 15 residues. Trimming removed 0 bases at V and 4 bases at J, with 12 bases between. DNA of the CDR3: TGTGCCAGTAGTATAGATGGTAGACAGCGCACTGAAGCTTTCTTT. It encodes CASSIDGRQRTEAFF. The whole variable domain, remainder taken from reference TRBV19 and TRBJ1-1, is DGGITQSPKYLFRKEGQNVTLSCEQNLNHDAMYWYRQDPGQGLRLIYYSQIVNDFQKGDIAEGYSVSREKKESFPLTVTSAQKNPTAFYLCASSIDGRQRTEAFFGQGTRLTVV.